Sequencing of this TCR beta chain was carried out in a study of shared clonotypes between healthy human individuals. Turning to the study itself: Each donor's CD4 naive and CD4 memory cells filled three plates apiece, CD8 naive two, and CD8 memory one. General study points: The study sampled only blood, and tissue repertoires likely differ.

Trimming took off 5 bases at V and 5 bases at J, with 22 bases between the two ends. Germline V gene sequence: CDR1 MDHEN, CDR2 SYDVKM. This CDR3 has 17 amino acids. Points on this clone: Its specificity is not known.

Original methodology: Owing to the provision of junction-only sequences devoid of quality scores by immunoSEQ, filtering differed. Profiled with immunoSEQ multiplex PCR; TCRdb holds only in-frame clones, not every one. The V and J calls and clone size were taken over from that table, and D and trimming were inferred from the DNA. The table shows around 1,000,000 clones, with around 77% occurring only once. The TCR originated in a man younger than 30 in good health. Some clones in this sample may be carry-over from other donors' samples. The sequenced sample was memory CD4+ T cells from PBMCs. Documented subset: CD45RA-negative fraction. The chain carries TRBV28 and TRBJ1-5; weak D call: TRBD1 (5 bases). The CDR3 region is CASSPSARREGDQPQHF. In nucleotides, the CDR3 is TGTGCCAGCAGTCCGTCGGCCCGTAGAGAAGGGGATCAGCCCCAGCATTTT.